The 12 T cell receptor beta chains below all came from one sample that was sequenced in a study of CD8 T cells in Susac syndrome. With random hexamers, roughly 0.45 to 1 ug RNA was reverse transcribed. Using its own MiXCR run on the immunoSEQ multiplex PCR reads, TCRdb lists one record per CDR3 protein. The sample has about 130,000 distinct CDR3 sequences, roughly 96% seen once. The sequenced material came from CD4+ T cells from PBMCs. The receptors were gathered from a human donor in good health.

This chain links TRBV20-1 with TRBJ1-2; D may be TRBD1 (6 bases). V lost 6 bases and J 4 bases, leaving 15 bases between the germline ends. The CDR3 runs to 13 residues. Looked up from germline, CDR1 is DFQATT and CDR2 is SNEGSKA (reference sequence). The CDR3: CSAGGGQTYGYTF. Written as DNA, the CDR3 is TGCAGTGCCGGAGGGGGACAAACCTATGGCTACACCTTC.

The rearrangement uses TRBV2 and TRBJ2-7; TRBD2 is a possible D gene (6 bases). V lost 7 bases to trimming and J lost 5 bases, with 21 bases between them. Germline V gene lookup returns CDR1 SNHLY and CDR2 FYNNEI. The CDR3 runs 15 residues. CDR3 sequence (DNA): TGTGCCAGCACCAGGGAGGCAGGACGAGGAGACGAGCAGTACTTC. Translating gives CASTREAGRGDEQYF.

The chain employs TRBV29-1 and TRBJ1-2; tentative D call: TRBD1 (6 bases). CDR1 SQVTM and CDR2 ANQGSEA come from the germline V gene. V lost 0 bases and J 8 bases, leaving 16 bases between the germline ends. The CDR3 loop spans 14 amino acids. CDR3 DNA sequence: TGCAGCGTTGAAGAAAAAGTTGGGGGGCTCGGCTACACCTTC. Amino acid sequence: CSVEEKVGGLGYTF.

This clonotype was observed a few times. V and J are TRBV28 and TRBJ2-7, with D maybe TRBD1 (5 bases). The CDR3 covers 11 residues. Germline CDR1 and CDR2: MDHEN and SYDVKM. V shed 5 bases and J shed 4 bases, with 6 bases lying between them. CDR3 protein: CASSHRYEQYF. The CDR3 bases are TGTGCCAGCAGTCACAGGTACGAGCAGTACTTC. Full variable domain (remainder filled in from reference TRBV28 and TRBJ2-7): DVKVTQSSRYLVKRTGEKVFLECVQDMDHENMFWYRQDPGLGLRLIYFSYDVKMKEKGDIPEGYSVSREKKERFSLILESASTNQTSMYLCASSHRYEQYFGPGTRLTVT.

The chain carries TRBV19 and TRBJ2-5; D gene ambiguous. The V gene lost 5 bases and the J gene lost 5 bases, with 9 bases spanning the gap. The CDR3 has 12 amino acids. The V gene's germline CDR1 is LNHDA and CDR2 SQIVND (reference sequence). The CDR3 here is CASSQQPETQYF. The CDR3 bases are TGTGCCAGTAGTCAGCAGCCGGAGACCCAGTACTTC.

This chain connects TRBV7-9 to TRBJ2-6; no firm D call. The V gene's germline CDR1 is SEHNR and CDR2 FQNEAQ (reference sequence). This CDR3 has 15 amino acids. The V end lost 5 bases, the J end lost 0 bases, and 8 bases lay between the germline ends. CDR3 in DNA: TGTGCCAGCAGCACTCAACCCTCTGGGGCCAACGTCCTGACTTTC. It encodes CASSTQPSGANVLTF. The variable domain in full, with the rest retrieved from reference TRBV7-9 and TRBJ2-6, is DTGVSQNPRHKITKRGQNVTFRCDPISEHNRLYWYRQTLGQGPEFLTYFQNEAQLEKSRLLSDRFSAERPKGSFSTLEIQRTEQGDSAMYLCASSTQPSGANVLTFGAGSRLTVL.

V and J are TRBV9 and TRBJ1-1; a weak D match, TRBD1 (6 bases). This CDR3 is 13 amino acids long. V lost 5 bases to trimming and J lost 11 bases, with 19 bases between them. CDR1 is SGDLS, CDR2 YYNGEE, per germline. In DNA, the CDR3 is TGTGCCAGCAGTAAACCGGGGGCGGTGGGTGCTTTCTTT. Translation gives CASSKPGAVGAFF.

The chain employs TRBV19 and TRBJ1-3; D remains unclear. V gave up 4 bases and J gave up 0 bases, with 13 bases separating them. Germline V gives CDR1 LNHDA, CDR2 SQIVND (reference sequence). The CDR3 has 16 residues. DNA of the CDR3: TGTGCCAGTAGTACTACAGCCGGATTCTCTGGAAACACCATATATTTT. It is translated as CASSTTAGFSGNTIYF.

The chain links TRBV14 to TRBJ1-3; tentative D call: TRBD1 (6 bases). Germline V gene sequence: CDR1 SGHDN, CDR2 FVKESK. This CDR3 is 17 amino acids long. Trimming took off 0 bases at V and 2 bases at J, with 14 bases between the two ends. In DNA, the CDR3 is TGTGCCAGCAGCCAAGATTTAACAGGGAGAACTGGAAACACCATATATTTT. As protein: CASSQDLTGRTGNTIYF.

This clonotype was counted a single time. V is TRBV29-1 and J is TRBJ1-2; D ambiguous. V lost 7 bases and J lost 0, with 18 bases in between. There are 15 residues in the CDR3. CDR1 is SQVTM, CDR2 ANQGSEA, per germline. CDR3 sequence: CSAQENLGPNYGYTF. CDR3 coding DNA: TGCAGCGCCCAGGAGAATTTAGGGCCTAACTATGGCTACACCTTC.

The genes are TRBV6-5 and TRBJ2-7; TRBD2 matches at 15 bases. Germline V gives CDR1 MNHEY, CDR2 SVGAGI. The CDR3 spans 14 residues. V shed 7 bases, J shed 4 bases, and the junction held 2 bases outside the gene matches. DNA for the CDR3: TGTGCCAGCACCGGACTAGCGGGAGGGTACGAGCAGTACTTC. Residues: CASTGLAGGYEQYF.

V and J are TRBV3-1 and TRBJ2-2; TRBD2 agrees at 9 bases. The CDR3 extends over 17 amino acids. The J segment lost 3 bases and the V segment lost 5 bases, leaving 10 bases of the junction unmatched. Germline V CDR1 and CDR2: LGHDT, YNNKEL (reference sequence). CDR3 in amino acids: CASSSGGGRADTGELFF. In DNA, the CDR3 is TGTGCCAGCAGCTCAGGAGGCGGGAGGGCCGACACCGGGGAGCTGTTTTTT.